This T cell receptor beta chain is drawn from a study of blood T cell repertoires in COVID-19. About the study: Some COVID-19 samples were acute and others convalescent; all came from the United States, Italy and Spain. T cells, B-cell-depleted T cells, or PBMCs provided the cDNA or gDNA that served as material.

As handled by the study authors: Amplification with reference gene primers provided the estimates of nucleated cell counts. Clones were sequenced by immunoSEQ multiplex PCR, and TCRdb holds only the in-frame ones, with some missing. V, J and clone size are taken as reported in that table, and D and trimming were inferred from the DNA itself. The sample holds approximately 85,000 clones, approximately 90% seen once. The V segment lost 1 base and the J segment 2 bases; nucleotides outside the gene matches: 4. Germline lookup yields CDR1 KGHSH and CDR2 LQKENI. The CDR3 consists of 15 residues. V and J are TRBV18 and TRBJ2-5; TRBD2 aligns across 7 bases. This TCR was sampled from a man aged 50 to 60 with active or convalescent COVID-19. Specimen: peripheral blood. CDR3 sequence (DNA): TGTGCCAGCTCACCACGCGGGGGATTACAAGAGACCCAGTACTTC. It is translated as CASSPRGGLQETQYF.